The text below deals with one TCR beta chain. This sample is drawn from a study of blood T cell repertoires in COVID-19. TCRdb's table, derived via immunoSEQ multiplex PCR, lists solely in-frame clones and lacks some. Here the sample spans 200,000 to 300,000 clones, 84% being singletons. CDR3 length: 14 amino acids. Deletions cut 0 bases from V and 1 base from J, with 7 bases between. From germline, CDR1 is SGHRS and CDR2 YFSETQ. This chain uses TRBV5-1 with TRBJ2-5; D gene unclear. Sequencing was performed on peripheral blood. The sequence was collected from a human donor in a cohort sampled during active COVID-19. The CDR3: CASSLGGLQETQYF. The CDR3 coding sequence is TGCGCCAGCAGCTTGGGTGGGCTCCAAGAGACCCAGTACTTC.